Presented here are 27 T cell receptor beta chains from one specimen sequenced in a study of T cell changes during pregnancy in multiple sclerosis. Profiling relied on immunoSEQ multiplex PCR, and the TCRdb table lists in-frame clones only, not all of them. The sample yields about 64,000 clones, about 96% seen once. The sequencing here drew on CD8+ T cells from peripheral blood mononuclear cells, taken after pregnancy. These TCRs come from a female donor with multiple sclerosis, enrolled in a pregnancy study.

For the CDR3, the DNA is TGTGCCAGCGCACAGGAAGGCGACTACGAGCAGTACTTC. Its protein is CASAQEGDYEQYF. This chain connects TRBV5-5 to TRBJ2-7, with D perhaps matching TRBD1 (5 bases). V lost 7 bases to trimming and J lost 3 bases, with 14 bases between them. There are 13 residues in the CDR3. Germline V gene lookup returns CDR1 SGHKS and CDR2 YYEKEE (reference sequence).

The chain joins TRBV27 to TRBJ2-3; 7 bases match TRBD2. The CDR3 totals 18 residues. In germline, CDR1 is MNHEY, CDR2 SMNVEV (reference sequence). Unmatched junction bases numbered 18, after V lost 5 bases and J lost 4 bases. CDR3 region: CASSPRLTGGSRSDTQYF. The CDR3 DNA follows: TGTGCCAGCAGTCCCCGTTTGACGGGCGGGAGTCGATCAGATACGCAGTATTTT.

This chain joins TRBV5-1 and TRBJ1-1; 7 bases align to TRBD1. V lost 5 bases and J lost 11; bases outside the gene matches: 12. Germline assignment: CDR1 SGHRS and CDR2 YFSETQ. CDR3 length equals 13 residues. The CDR3 DNA reads TGCGCCAGCAGTAGTACAGGGGAACTTCGGGCTTTCTTT. Translating gives CASSSTGELRAFF.

The rearrangement links TRBV14 to TRBJ2-7; D perhaps matches TRBD1 (6 bases). V was pared by 4 bases and J by 2 bases, with 15 bases between. In germline, CDR1 is SGHDN, CDR2 FVKESK. This CDR3 spans 15 amino acids. CDR3 bases: TGTGCCAGCAGCCCACACATGACAGGAACCTACGAGCAGTACTTC. Amino acids: CASSPHMTGTYEQYF.

This clone has just one count. The chain combines TRBV27 with TRBJ1-1; 11 bases are a match to TRBD1. Per the germline V gene, CDR1 is MNHEY and CDR2 is SMNVEV (reference sequence). V lost 0 bases, J lost 0 bases, and 3 bases stayed unmatched. The CDR3 is made up of 17 amino acids. CDR3 sequence reads: CASSLSKGQGVNTEAFF. DNA for the CDR3: TGTGCCAGCAGTTTATCTAAGGGACAGGGGGTGAACACTGAAGCTTTCTTT.

This chain connects TRBV9 to TRBJ2-1; 11 bases align to TRBD1. The V and J ends lost 6 bases and 8 bases, in that order; junction bases with no gene match: 10. The CDR3 is 15 residues long. Germline CDR1 is SGDLS and CDR2 is YYNGEE. Here the CDR3 reads CASTGSDRGLYEQFF. CDR3 bases: TGTGCCAGCACAGGGTCGGACAGGGGGCTGTATGAGCAGTTCTTC.

The chain joins TRBV28 to TRBJ2-2, with 7 bases aligning to TRBD1. Germline CDR1 MDHEN, CDR2 SYDVKM. The V and J ends lost 2 bases and 0 bases, in that order; junction bases with no gene match: 3. The CDR3 is 16 amino acids. The CDR3 DNA follows: TGTGCCAGCAGTTTAACAGGGGCCGCGAACACCGGGGAGCTGTTTTTT. Protein: CASSLTGAANTGELFF.

The CDR3 spells CASGTGSGNTIYF. The CDR3, as DNA: TGTGCTAGTGGGACAGGGTCTGGAAACACCATATATTTT. This sequence joins TRBV12-5 and TRBJ1-3, with TRBD1 matching over 7 bases. CDR1 is LGHNT and CDR2 is FRNRAP in the germline V gene. The CDR3 has 13 amino acids. After removal of 6 bases from V and 1 base from J, the junction contained 0 bases not matched to a gene.

The genes are TRBV27 and TRBJ1-6, with 7 nucleotides matching TRBD1. Germline-derived CDR1 and CDR2 are MNHEY and SMNVEV (reference sequence). The CDR3 spans 14 residues. V lost 0 bases and J lost 9; bases outside the gene matches: 2. The CDR3 region has the DNA TGTGCCAGCAGTTTATCAGGGGGCGGTTCACCCCTCCACTTT. Its translation: CASSLSGGGSPLHF.

The V gene is TRBV5-1, the J gene TRBJ1-4; the match to TRBD1 covers 9 bases. CDR1 and CDR2 from the germline V gene are SGHRS and YFSETQ. V lost 0 bases and J lost 5; bases outside the gene matches: 5. There are 16 residues in the CDR3. The CDR3 nucleotides read TGCGCCAGCAGCTTGGAAGGGACAGGGCTAAATGAAAAACTGTTTTTT. As protein: CASSLEGTGLNEKLFF.

The chain uses TRBV27 and TRBJ2-1; D is perhaps TRBD2 (5 bases). Germline CDR1 MNHEY, CDR2 SMNVEV (reference sequence). Deletions cut 2 bases from V and 9 bases from J, with 14 bases between. The CDR3 consists of 14 residues. The CDR3 reads CASSLRGSSPEQFF. The DNA of the CDR3 is TGTGCCAGCAGTTTACGGGGTAGTAGTCCTGAGCAGTTCTTC.

The rearrangement uses TRBV19 and TRBJ2-1; 7 bases are a match to TRBD1. From germline, CDR1 is LNHDA and CDR2 SQIVND (reference sequence). V gave up 9 bases and J gave up 4 bases; unmatched junction bases: 12. The CDR3 consists of 15 residues. CDR3 DNA: TGTGCCAGCAATCCGGGACAGAGGTCTTACAATGAGCAGTTCTTC. Protein product: CASNPGQRSYNEQFF.

This sequence joins TRBV28 and TRBJ2-3, with D maybe TRBD1 (6 bases). Germline CDR1 and CDR2: MDHEN and SYDVKM. Trimming removed 3 bases from V and 10 bases from J, with 17 bases in between. CDR3 length: 14 amino acids. The DNA of the CDR3 is TGTGCCAGCAGTTTTAGGGACACCACGGGGCCGCAGTATTTT. The encoded protein is CASSFRDTTGPQYF.

The V gene is TRBV6-1, the J gene TRBJ2-1; D possibly corresponds to TRBD2 (5 bases). Germline CDR1 is MNHNS and CDR2 is SASEGT. The CDR3 runs 12 residues. V lost 8 bases and J 4 bases, leaving 9 bases between the germline ends. CDR3 DNA: TGTGCCAGCGGGAGAGGTTACAATGAGCAGTTCTTC. Translating it yields CASGRGYNEQFF.

V and J are TRBV7-6 and TRBJ2-3, with 13 bases that match TRBD2. CDR3 size: 18 residues. The J segment lost 2 bases and the V segment lost 1 base, leaving 6 bases of the junction unmatched. Germline CDR1 SGHVS, CDR2 FNYEAQ. DNA of the CDR3: TGTGCCAGCAGCTTAGAATGGGGACTAGCGGGAAACACAGATACGCAGTATTTT. Its translation: CASSLEWGLAGNTDTQYF.

The chain recombines TRBV7-9 with TRBJ2-1; D is possibly TRBD1 (5 bases). Germline V gene sequence: CDR1 SEHNR, CDR2 FQNEAQ (reference sequence). V was shortened by 1 base and J by 6 bases, with 10 bases between the two germline ends. The CDR3 spans 14 residues. The CDR3: CASSLGTGSNEQFF. CDR3 coding DNA: TGTGCCAGCAGCTTAGGAACAGGTTCCAATGAGCAGTTCTTC.

The rearrangement uses TRBV4-3 and TRBJ1-2; 7 positions agree with TRBD1. The CDR3 runs 15 residues. Trimming took 0 bases from V and 7 from J; bases not matched to a gene: 8. CDR1 LGHNA and CDR2 YSLEER come from the germline V gene. This CDR3 reads CASSQEIGGGFGYTF. CDR3 in DNA: TGCGCCAGCAGCCAAGAAATAGGGGGCGGTTTTGGCTACACCTTC.

V gene TRBV5-1 combines with J gene TRBJ2-1, with TRBD2 identical over 10 bases. CDR1 is SGHRS, CDR2 YFSETQ, per germline. CDR3 length: 16 amino acids. J lost 8 bases, V lost 4 bases, and 12 bases had no gene match. This CDR3 is CASSTPSGRERDEQFF. CDR3 bases: TGCGCCAGCAGCACACCGAGCGGGAGGGAAAGGGATGAGCAGTTCTTC.

The V gene is TRBV28, the J gene TRBJ2-3, with 10 bases fitting TRBD2. Germline-derived CDR1 and CDR2 are MDHEN and SYDVKM. V shed 3 bases and J 2 bases; nucleotides not matched to a gene: 8. The CDR3 contains 17 residues. This CDR3 reads CASSFSKSGRATDTQYF. CDR3 DNA sequence: TGTGCCAGCAGTTTCTCTAAAAGCGGGAGGGCCACAGATACGCAGTATTTT.

This chain links TRBV6-5 with TRBJ1-2; D might be TRBD1 (5 bases). There are 15 residues in the CDR3. V lost 1 base and J 3 bases, leaving 12 bases between the germline ends. Germline CDR1 is MNHEY and CDR2 is SVGAGI. The CDR3 DNA is TGTGCCAGCAGTTACTTTCAGGGTGGGGACTATGGCTACACCTTC. Protein product: CASSYFQGGDYGYTF.

The chain uses TRBV28 and TRBJ1-5; no clear D. CDR3 length equals 14 residues. CDR1 is MDHEN, CDR2 SYDVKM, per germline. Trimming cost V 4 bases and J 2 bases, with 9 bases left between them. CDR3 DNA: TGTGCCAGCAGTTACCTCCGGGGCAATCAGCCCCAGCATTTT. Translated, it gives CASSYLRGNQPQHF.

For the CDR3, the DNA is TGTGCCAGCAGCCGGACGGACAGGGAAGCCTACGAGCAGTACTTC. This encodes CASSRTDREAYEQYF. The gene calls are TRBV5-6 and TRBJ2-7; the match to TRBD1 covers 8 bases. The V and J ends lost 4 bases and 2 bases, in that order; junction bases with no gene match: 8. The CDR3 consists of 15 residues. In germline, CDR1 is SGHDT, CDR2 YYEEEE.

This clone was seen once. V is TRBV4-2 and J is TRBJ1-4, with 10 bases that match TRBD1. Germline CDR1 is LGHNA and CDR2 is YNFKEQ. With 0 bases clipped from V and 4 bases from J, the junction kept 8 bases outside the gene matches. This CDR3 contains 18 residues. Here the CDR3 reads CASSQDETGTGDNEKLFF. CDR3 nucleotide sequence: TGTGCCAGCAGCCAAGACGAAACCGGGACAGGGGATAATGAAAAACTGTTTTTT.

The V gene is TRBV21-1, the J gene TRBJ2-7; TRBD2 is the table's D call and was not checked against the DNA. TRBV21-1 is a documented pseudogene. CDR3 size: 16 residues. The CDR3 nucleotides are TGTGCCAGCAGAAACTATCCTCGCGGGAGGAACTACGAGCAGTACTTC. Its translation is CASRNYPRGRNYEQYF.

The genes are TRBV4-1 and TRBJ2-7, with 9 nucleotides matching TRBD1. V dropped 5 bases and J dropped 3; count of bases not matched to a gene: 5. This CDR3 is 14 amino acids long. Germline CDR1 reads MGHRA; CDR2 reads YSYEKL. The CDR3 DNA reads as TGCGCCAGCAGCATAATGGGACAGGGCTACGAGCAGTACTTC. This translates into CASSIMGQGYEQYF.

This clone was seen only once. The rearrangement uses TRBV6-5 and TRBJ1-1; tentative D call: TRBD1 (6 bases). Germline CDR1 is MNHEY and CDR2 is SVGAGI. The length of the CDR3 is 11 residues. V was cut by 7 bases and J by 10 bases, with 13 bases left in between. The CDR3 coding sequence is TGTGCCAGCAACCACAGGGAACGAGCTTTCTTT. It encodes CASNHRERAFF.

The chain combines TRBV18 with TRBJ2-3; D is unresolved. Germline assignment: CDR1 KGHSH and CDR2 LQKENI. V was clipped by 6 bases and J by 2 bases, with 9 bases between them. This CDR3 comprises 13 residues. The CDR3 DNA sequence: TGTGCCAGCTCCCAACTTCTCACAGATACGCAGTATTTT. This gives the protein CASSQLLTDTQYF. The complete variable domain, with remaining parts taken from reference TRBV18 and TRBJ2-3, reads NAGVMQNPRHLVRRRGQEARLRCSPMKGHSHVYWYRQLPEEGLKFMVYLQKENIIDESGMPKERFSAEFPKEGPSILRIQQVVRGDSAAYFCASSQLLTDTQYFGPGTRLTVL.